The 2 T cell receptor beta chains listed next were all sequenced from one sample in a study of shared clonotypes between healthy human individuals. Positively selected for CCR7, the CD45RO-negative cells used as naive CD8 cells excluded terminally differentiated effector memory CD45RA+ cells. Method: immunoSEQ multiplex PCR; TCRdb's copy keeps in-frame clones and lacks some. The table has some 2,100,000 clones, approximately 94% seen once. Specimen: naive CD8+ T cells from PBMCs. The receptors stem from a young man in good health. Some clones in this sample may be carry-over from other donors' samples.

The chain combines TRBV27 with TRBJ1-2; TRBD1 is a possible D gene (6 bases). The CDR3 spans 13 residues. V was shortened by 7 bases and J by 8 bases, with 17 bases between the two germline ends. CDR1 is MNHEY, CDR2 SMNVEV, per germline (reference sequence). The CDR3 bases are TGTGCCAGCACAGGACAGCCCTCGGGCGGCTACACCTTC. Encoded protein: CASTGQPSGGYTF.

This chain links TRBV12-5 with TRBJ2-1, with no clear D. Germline lookup yields CDR1 LGHNT and CDR2 FRNRAP. CDR3 length: 15 residues. Trimming took off 6 bases at V and 6 bases at J, with 18 bases between the two ends. DNA of the CDR3: TGTGCTAGTGGCAAACCCCCGGACCCATTCAATGAGCAGTTCTTC. Residues: CASGKPPDPFNEQFF.